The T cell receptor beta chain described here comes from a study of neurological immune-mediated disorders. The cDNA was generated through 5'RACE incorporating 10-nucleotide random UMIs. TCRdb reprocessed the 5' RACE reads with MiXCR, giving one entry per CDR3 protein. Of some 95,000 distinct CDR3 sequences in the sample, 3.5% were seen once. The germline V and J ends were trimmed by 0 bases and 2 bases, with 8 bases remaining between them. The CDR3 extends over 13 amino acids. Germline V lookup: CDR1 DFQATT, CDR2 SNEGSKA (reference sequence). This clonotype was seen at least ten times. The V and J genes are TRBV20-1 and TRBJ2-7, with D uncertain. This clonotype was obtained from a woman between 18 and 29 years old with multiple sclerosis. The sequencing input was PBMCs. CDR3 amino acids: CSARDLRPYEQYF. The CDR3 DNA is TGCAGTGCTAGAGATCTGAGGCCCTACGAGCAGTACTTC.